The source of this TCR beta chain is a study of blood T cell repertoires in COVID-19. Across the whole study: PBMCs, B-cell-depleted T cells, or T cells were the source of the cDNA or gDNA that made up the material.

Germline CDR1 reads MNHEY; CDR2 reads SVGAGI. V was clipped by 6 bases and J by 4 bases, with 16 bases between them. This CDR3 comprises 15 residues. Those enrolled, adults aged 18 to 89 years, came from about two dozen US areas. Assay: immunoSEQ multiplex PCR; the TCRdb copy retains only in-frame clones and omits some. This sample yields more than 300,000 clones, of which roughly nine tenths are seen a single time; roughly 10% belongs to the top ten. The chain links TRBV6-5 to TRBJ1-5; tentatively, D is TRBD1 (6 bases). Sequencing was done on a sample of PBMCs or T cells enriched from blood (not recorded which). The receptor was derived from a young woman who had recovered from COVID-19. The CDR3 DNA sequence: TGTGCCAGCAGATTGGACAGCACTAGTAATCAGCCCCAGCATTTT. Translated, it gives CASRLDSTSNQPQHF.